The next 10 T cell receptor beta chains were all read from a single sample in a study of T cell changes during pregnancy in multiple sclerosis. Assay used: immunoSEQ multiplex PCR; TCRdb lists only in-frame clones, some missing. The data hold about 45,000 clones, with roughly 90% observed a single time. Sequences were derived from CD8+ T cells from peripheral blood mononuclear cells, sampled in the second trimester of pregnancy. Receptor source: a female donor with multiple sclerosis, enrolled in a pregnancy study.

The CDR3 DNA sequence: TGTGCCAGCAGCTTAATGGGGGGCTATGGCTACACCTTC. It encodes CASSLMGGYGYTF. This sequence joins TRBV7-3 and TRBJ1-2; TRBD1 might be the D (5 bases). Trimming stripped 1 base from V and 4 bases from J, with 7 bases between. Germline V gene lookup returns CDR1 SGHTA and CDR2 FQGTGA. CDR3 size: 13 residues.

This clone was seen a single time. This sequence joins TRBV12-5 and TRBJ1-1; 7 nucleotides line up with TRBD1. The CDR3 has 15 residues. The trim removed 6 bases at V and 0 bases at J, leaving 7 bases unmatched. CDR1 is LGHNT and CDR2 is FRNRAP in the germline V gene. CDR3: CASGTGVPMNTEAFF. CDR3 DNA: TGTGCTAGTGGCACAGGGGTGCCGATGAACACTGAAGCTTTCTTT.

V and J are TRBV6-1 and TRBJ2-1, with 11 bases lining up with TRBD2. Germline assignment: CDR1 MNHNS and CDR2 SASEGT. CDR3 size: 16 residues. The trim removed 3 bases at V and 15 bases at J, leaving 16 bases unmatched. DNA for the CDR3: TGTGCCAGCAGTGACAGACCGGGACTAGCGGCCGGAACGGGGTTCTTC. Encoded protein: CASSDRPGLAAGTGFF.

The count of this clone is one. V is TRBV6-6 and J is TRBJ2-1; 8 bases agree with TRBD2. Trimming took 4 bases from V and 2 from J; bases not matched to a gene: 4. The CDR3 contains 15 residues. Looked up from germline, CDR1 is MNHNY and CDR2 is SVGAGI (reference sequence). CDR3 DNA sequence: TGTGCCAGCAGTTTAGGTAGCGGGGCCTACAATGAGCAGTTCTTC. Protein sequence: CASSLGSGAYNEQFF.

V and J are TRBV4-1 and TRBJ1-4; possibly TRBD1 for D (6 bases). In germline, CDR1 is MGHRA, CDR2 YSYEKL. CDR3 size: 16 residues. V gave up 4 bases and J gave up 0 bases, with 12 bases separating them. CDR3 DNA: TGCGCCAGCAGCCTCGACCCAGGGGCAACTAATGAAAAACTGTTTTTT. The encoded protein is CASSLDPGATNEKLFF.

A few counts support this clone. The chain employs TRBV6-4 and TRBJ2-6; D gene uncertain. CDR3 length: 16 amino acids. Per germline, CDR1 MRHNA and CDR2 SNTAGT. V lost 2 bases and J lost 0, with 8 bases in between. The CDR3 bases are TGTGCCAGCAGTGACGATGGCGGCTCTGGGGCCAACGTCCTGACTTTC. Amino acids: CASSDDGGSGANVLTF.

This chain connects TRBV7-2 to TRBJ2-3, with TRBD2 matching 16 bases. The CDR3 is 18 amino acids. V dropped 6 bases and J dropped 3; count of bases not matched to a gene: 9. Germline V lookup: CDR1 SGHTA, CDR2 FQGNSA. CDR3 nucleotides: TGTGCCAGCAGTGGGACTAGCGGGGGGGCCGTAGGAACAGATACGCAGTATTTT. Amino acid sequence: CASSGTSGGAVGTDTQYF.

CDR3 nucleotide sequence: TGTGCCAGCAGCCTTAGAGCGGGGGTAGATACGCAGTATTTT. It specifies CASSLRAGVDTQYF. This sequence joins TRBV14 and TRBJ2-3; TRBD2 matches 8 bases. The trim removed 4 bases at V and 5 bases at J, leaving 5 bases unmatched. CDR1 and CDR2 from the germline V gene are SGHDN and FVKESK. The CDR3 consists of 14 residues.

The chain joins TRBV13 to TRBJ2-7, with D possibly being TRBD1 (8 bases). Per germline, CDR1 PRHDT and CDR2 FYEKMQ (reference sequence). The CDR3 length is 14 residues. Trimming stripped 5 bases from V and 5 bases from J, with 16 bases between. The CDR3 DNA reads as TGTGCCAGCAGCCTCCGACAGGGGAGGGACGAGCAGTACTTC. Its protein is CASSLRQGRDEQYF.

V is TRBV21-1 and J is TRBJ1-1; the table calls TRBD1, which could not be checked here. TRBV21-1 is a known pseudogene. The CDR3 covers 17 residues. CDR3 nucleotide sequence: TGTGCCAGCAGCAAGCCTGGGACAGGGGCAGGGAACACTGAAGCTTTCTTT. Its protein is CASSKPGTGAGNTEAFF.